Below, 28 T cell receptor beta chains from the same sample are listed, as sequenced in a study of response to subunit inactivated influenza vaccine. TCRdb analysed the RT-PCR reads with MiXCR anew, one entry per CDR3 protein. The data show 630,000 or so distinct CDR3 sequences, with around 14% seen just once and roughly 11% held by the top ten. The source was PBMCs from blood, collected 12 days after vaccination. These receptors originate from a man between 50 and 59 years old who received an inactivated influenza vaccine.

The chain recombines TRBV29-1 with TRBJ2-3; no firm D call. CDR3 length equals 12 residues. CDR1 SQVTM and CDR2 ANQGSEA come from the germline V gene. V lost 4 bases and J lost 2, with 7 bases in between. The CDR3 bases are TGCAGCGTTGGTTCTTTCACAGATACGCAGTATTTT. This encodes CSVGSFTDTQYF.

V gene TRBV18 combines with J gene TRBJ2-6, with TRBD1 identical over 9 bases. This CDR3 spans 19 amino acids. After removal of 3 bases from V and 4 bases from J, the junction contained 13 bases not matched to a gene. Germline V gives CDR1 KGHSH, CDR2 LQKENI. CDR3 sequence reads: CASSPSISRTGVGANVLTF. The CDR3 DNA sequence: TGTGCCAGCTCACCCTCTATCAGTAGGACAGGGGTCGGGGCCAACGTCCTGACTTTC.

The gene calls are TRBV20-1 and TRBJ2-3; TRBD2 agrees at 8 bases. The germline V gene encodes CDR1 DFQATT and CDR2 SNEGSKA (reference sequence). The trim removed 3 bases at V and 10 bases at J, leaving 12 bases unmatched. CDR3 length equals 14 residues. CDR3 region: CSASAGTGGSAQYF. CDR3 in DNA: TGCAGTGCTAGTGCGGGGACGGGGGGGAGTGCGCAGTATTTT.

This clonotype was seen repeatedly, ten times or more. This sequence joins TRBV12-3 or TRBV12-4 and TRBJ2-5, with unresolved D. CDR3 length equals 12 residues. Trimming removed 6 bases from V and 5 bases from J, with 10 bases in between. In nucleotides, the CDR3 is TGTGCCAGCAGCCTCACATGGGAGACCCAGTACTTC. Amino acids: CASSLTWETQYF.

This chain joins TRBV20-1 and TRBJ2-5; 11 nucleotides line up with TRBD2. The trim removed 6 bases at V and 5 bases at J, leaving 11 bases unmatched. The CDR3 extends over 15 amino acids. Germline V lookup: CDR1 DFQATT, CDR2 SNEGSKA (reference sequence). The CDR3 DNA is TGCAGTGCAAACGGACTAGCGGGCCCCCGGGAGACCCAGTACTTC. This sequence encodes CSANGLAGPRETQYF.

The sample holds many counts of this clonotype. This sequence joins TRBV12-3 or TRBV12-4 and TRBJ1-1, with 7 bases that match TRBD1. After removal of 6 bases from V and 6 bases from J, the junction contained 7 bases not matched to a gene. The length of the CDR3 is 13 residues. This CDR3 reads CASRVTGDAEAFF. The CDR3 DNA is TGTGCCAGCAGAGTTACAGGGGACGCTGAAGCTTTCTTT.

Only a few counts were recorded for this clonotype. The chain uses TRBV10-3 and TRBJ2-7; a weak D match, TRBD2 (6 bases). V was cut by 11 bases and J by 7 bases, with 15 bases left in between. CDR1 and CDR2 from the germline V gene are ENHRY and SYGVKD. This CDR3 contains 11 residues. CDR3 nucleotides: TGTGCCTTCGGGAGTTTGGGGGAGCAGTACTTC. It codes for CAFGSLGEQYF.

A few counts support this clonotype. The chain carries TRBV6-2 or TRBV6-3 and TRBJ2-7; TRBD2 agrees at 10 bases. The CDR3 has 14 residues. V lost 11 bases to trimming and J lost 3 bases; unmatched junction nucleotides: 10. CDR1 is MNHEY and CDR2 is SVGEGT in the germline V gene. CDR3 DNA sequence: TGTGCCGGTACGTTGACTAGCGGGTTCTACGAGCAGTACTTC. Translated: CAGTLTSGFYEQYF.

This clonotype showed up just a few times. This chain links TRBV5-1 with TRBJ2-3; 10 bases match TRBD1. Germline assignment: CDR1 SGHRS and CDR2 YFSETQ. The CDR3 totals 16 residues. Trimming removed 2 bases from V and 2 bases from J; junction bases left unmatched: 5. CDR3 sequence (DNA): TGCGCCAGCAGCTTTTTGGGACAGGGGTACACAGATACGCAGTATTTT. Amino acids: CASSFLGQGYTDTQYF. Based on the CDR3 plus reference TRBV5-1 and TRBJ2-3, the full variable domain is KAGVTQTPRYLIKTRGQQVTLSCSPISGHRSVSWYQQTPGQGLQFLFEYFSETQRNKGNFPGRFSGRQFSNSRSEMNVSTLELGDSALYLCASSFLGQGYTDTQYFGPGTRLTVL.

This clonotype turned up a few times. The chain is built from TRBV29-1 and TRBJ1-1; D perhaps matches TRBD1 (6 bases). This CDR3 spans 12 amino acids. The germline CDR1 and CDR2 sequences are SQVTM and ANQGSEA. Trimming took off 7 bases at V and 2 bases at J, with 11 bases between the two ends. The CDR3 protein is CSALQGNTEAFF. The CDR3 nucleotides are TGCAGCGCCCTACAGGGCAACACTGAAGCTTTCTTT.

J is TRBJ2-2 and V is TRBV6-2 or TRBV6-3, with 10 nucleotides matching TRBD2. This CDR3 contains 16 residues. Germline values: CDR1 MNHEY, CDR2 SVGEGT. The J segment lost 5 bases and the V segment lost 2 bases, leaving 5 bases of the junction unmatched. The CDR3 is CASSYEAGGRTGELFF. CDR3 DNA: TGTGCCAGCAGTTACGAAGCGGGGGGGAGGACCGGGGAGCTGTTTTTT.

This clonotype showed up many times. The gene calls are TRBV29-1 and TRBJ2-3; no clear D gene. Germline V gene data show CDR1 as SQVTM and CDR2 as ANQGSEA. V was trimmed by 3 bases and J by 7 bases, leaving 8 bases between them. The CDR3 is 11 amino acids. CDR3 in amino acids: CSVDGLNTQYF. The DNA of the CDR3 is TGCAGCGTTGACGGTCTTAATACGCAGTATTTT.

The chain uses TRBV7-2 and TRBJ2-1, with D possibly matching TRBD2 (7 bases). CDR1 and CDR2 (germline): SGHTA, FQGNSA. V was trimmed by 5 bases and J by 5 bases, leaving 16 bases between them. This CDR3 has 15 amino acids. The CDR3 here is CASSEGGGIDNEQFF. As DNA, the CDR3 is TGTGCCAGCAGCGAGGGGGGGGGCATAGACAATGAGCAGTTCTTC.

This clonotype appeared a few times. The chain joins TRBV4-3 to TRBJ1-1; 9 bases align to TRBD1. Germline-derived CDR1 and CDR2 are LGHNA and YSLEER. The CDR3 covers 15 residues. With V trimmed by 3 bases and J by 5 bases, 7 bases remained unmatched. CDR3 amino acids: CASSQGGQGRTEAFF. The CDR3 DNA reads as TGCGCCAGCAGCCAGGGGGGACAGGGAAGAACTGAAGCTTTCTTT.

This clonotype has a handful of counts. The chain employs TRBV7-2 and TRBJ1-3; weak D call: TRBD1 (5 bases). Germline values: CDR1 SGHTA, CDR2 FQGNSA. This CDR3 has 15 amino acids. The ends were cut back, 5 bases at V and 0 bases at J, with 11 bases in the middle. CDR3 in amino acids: CASSPGLHSGNTIYF. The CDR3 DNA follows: TGTGCCAGCAGCCCGGGACTGCACTCTGGAAACACCATATATTTT.

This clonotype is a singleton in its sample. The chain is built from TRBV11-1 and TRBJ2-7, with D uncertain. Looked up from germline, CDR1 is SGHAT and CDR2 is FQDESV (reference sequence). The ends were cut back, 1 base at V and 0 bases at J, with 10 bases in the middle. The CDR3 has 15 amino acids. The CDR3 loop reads CASSLDLTSSYEQYF. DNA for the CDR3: TGTGCCAGCAGCTTAGACCTGACGAGCTCCTACGAGCAGTACTTC.

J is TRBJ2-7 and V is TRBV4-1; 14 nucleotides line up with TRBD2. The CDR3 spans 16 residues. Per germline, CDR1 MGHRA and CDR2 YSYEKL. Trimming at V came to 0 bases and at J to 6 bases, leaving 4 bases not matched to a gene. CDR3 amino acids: CASSQEPGLAGVEQYF. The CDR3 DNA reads TGCGCCAGCAGCCAAGAACCGGGACTAGCGGGAGTCGAGCAGTACTTC.

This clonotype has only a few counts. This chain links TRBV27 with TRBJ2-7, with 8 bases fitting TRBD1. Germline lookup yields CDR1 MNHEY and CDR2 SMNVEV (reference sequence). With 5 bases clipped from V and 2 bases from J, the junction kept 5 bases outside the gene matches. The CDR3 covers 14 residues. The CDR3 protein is CASSRRQGTYEQYF. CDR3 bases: TGTGCCAGCAGTCGTCGACAGGGGACCTACGAGCAGTACTTC.

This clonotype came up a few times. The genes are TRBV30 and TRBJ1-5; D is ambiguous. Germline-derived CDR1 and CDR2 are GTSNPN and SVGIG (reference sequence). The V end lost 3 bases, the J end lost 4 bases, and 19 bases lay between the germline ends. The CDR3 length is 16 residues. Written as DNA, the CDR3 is TGTGCCTGGAGCGCCGTCGGATCATTGGGGAATCAGCCCCAGCATTTT. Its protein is CAWSAVGSLGNQPQHF.

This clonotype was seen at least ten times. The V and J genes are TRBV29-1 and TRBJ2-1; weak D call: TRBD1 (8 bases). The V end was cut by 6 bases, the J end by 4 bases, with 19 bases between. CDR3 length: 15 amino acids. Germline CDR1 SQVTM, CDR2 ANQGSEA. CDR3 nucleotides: TGCAGCGTCACAGGGGGGGCGGGAAATTACAATGAGCAGTTCTTC. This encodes CSVTGGAGNYNEQFF.

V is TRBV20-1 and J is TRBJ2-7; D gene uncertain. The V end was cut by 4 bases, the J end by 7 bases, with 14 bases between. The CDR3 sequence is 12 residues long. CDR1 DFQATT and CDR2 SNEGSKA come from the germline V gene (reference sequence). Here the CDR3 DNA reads TGCAGTGCTACAGGTTCCCATTTAGAGCAGTACTTC. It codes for CSATGSHLEQYF.

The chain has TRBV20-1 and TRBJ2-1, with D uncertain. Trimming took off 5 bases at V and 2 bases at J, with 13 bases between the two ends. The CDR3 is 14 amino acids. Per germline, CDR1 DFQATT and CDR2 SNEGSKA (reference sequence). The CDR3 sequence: CSALKASPYNEQFF. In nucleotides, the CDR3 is TGCAGTGCTCTGAAAGCCAGTCCCTACAATGAGCAGTTCTTC.

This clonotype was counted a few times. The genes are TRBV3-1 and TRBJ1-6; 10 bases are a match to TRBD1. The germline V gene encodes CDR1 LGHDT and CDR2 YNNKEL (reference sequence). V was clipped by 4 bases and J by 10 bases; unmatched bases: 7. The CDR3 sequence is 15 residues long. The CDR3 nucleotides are TGTGCCAGCAGCCGGGACAGGGGTCGTGGATCACCCCTCCACTTT. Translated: CASSRDRGRGSPLHF.

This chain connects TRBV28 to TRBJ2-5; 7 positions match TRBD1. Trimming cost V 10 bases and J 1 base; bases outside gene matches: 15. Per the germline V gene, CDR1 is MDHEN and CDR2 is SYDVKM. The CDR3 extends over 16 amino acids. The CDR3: CATLSPGQYFQETQYF. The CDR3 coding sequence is TGTGCCACCCTCTCACCGGGACAGTATTTCCAAGAGACCCAGTACTTC.

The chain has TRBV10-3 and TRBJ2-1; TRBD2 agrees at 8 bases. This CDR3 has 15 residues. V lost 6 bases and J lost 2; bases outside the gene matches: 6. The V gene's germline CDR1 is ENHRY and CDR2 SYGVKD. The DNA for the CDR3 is TGTGCCATCAGGAGAGCGGGAGACGCCTACAATGAGCAGTTCTTC. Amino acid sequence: CAIRRAGDAYNEQFF.

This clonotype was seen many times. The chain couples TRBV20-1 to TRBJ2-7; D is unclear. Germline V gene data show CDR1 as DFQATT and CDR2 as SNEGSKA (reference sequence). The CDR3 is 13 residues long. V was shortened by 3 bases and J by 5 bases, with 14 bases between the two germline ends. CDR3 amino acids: CSASVSTWNEQYF. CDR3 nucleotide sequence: TGCAGTGCTAGTGTATCTACCTGGAACGAGCAGTACTTC.

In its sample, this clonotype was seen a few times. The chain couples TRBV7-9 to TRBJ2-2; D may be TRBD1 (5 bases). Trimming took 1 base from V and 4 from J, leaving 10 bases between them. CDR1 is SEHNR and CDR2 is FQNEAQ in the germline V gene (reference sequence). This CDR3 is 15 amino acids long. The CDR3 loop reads CASSLEKGFTGELFF. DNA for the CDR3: TGTGCCAGCAGCTTAGAAAAGGGGTTCACCGGGGAGCTGTTTTTT.

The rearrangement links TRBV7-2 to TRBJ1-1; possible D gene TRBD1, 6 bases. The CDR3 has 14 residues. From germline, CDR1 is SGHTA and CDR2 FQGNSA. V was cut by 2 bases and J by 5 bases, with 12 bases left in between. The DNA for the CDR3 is TGTGCCAGCAGCTTAAATTCAGGGGTGACTGAAGCTTTCTTT. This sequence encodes CASSLNSGVTEAFF.